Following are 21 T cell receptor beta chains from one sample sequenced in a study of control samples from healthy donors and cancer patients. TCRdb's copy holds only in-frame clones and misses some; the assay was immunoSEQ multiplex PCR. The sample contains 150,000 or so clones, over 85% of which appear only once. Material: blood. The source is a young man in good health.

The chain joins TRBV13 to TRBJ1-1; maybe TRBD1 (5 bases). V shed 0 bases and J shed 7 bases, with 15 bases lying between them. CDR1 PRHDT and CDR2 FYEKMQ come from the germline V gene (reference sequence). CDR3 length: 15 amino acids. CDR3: CASSLGLRQKSEAFF. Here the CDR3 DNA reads TGTGCCAGCAGCTTAGGATTACGACAGAAAAGTGAAGCTTTCTTT.

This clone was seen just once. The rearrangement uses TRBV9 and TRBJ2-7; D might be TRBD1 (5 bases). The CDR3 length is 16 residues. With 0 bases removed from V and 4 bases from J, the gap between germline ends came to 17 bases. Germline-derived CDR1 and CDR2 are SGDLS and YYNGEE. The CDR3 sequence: CASSVAMTALIYEQYF. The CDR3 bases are TGTGCCAGCAGCGTAGCGATGACAGCCTTAATATACGAGCAGTACTTC.

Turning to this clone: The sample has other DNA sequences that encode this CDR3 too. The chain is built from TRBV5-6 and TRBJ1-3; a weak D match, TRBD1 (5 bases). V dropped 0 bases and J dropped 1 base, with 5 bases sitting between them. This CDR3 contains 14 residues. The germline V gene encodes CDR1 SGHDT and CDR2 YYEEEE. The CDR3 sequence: CASSLGGSGNTIYF. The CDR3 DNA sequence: TGTGCCAGCAGCTTGGGGGGGTCTGGAAACACCATATATTTT.

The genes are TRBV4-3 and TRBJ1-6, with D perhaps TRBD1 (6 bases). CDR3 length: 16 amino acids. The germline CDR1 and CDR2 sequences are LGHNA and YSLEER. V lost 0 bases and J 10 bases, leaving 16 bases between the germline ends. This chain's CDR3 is CASSQDFGGPGSPLHF. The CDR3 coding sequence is TGCGCCAGCAGCCAAGATTTTGGGGGGCCAGGATCACCCCTCCACTTT.

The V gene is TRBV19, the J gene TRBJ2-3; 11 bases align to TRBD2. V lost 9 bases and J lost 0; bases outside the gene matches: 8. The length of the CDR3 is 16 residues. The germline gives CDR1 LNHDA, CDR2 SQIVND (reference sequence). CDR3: CASGTSGKPSTDTQYF. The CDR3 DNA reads TGTGCCAGCGGGACTAGCGGTAAACCTAGCACAGATACGCAGTATTTT. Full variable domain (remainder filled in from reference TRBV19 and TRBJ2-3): DGGITQSPKYLFRKEGQNVTLSCEQNLNHDAMYWYRQDPGQGLRLIYYSQIVNDFQKGDIAEGYSVSREKKESFPLTVTSAQKNPTAFYLCASGTSGKPSTDTQYFGPGTRLTVL.

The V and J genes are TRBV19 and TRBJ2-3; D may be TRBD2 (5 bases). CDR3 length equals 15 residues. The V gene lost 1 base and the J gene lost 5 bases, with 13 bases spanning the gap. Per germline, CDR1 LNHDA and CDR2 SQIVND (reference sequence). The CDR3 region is CASSIGEGTIDTQYF. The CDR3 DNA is TGTGCCAGTAGTATAGGAGAGGGAACAATAGATACGCAGTATTTT.

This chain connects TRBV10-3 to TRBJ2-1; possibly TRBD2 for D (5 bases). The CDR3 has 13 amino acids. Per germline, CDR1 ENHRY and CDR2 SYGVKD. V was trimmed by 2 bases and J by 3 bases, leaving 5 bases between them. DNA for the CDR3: TGTGCCATCAGTGAGCGGGACTACAATGAGCAGTTCTTC. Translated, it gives CAISERDYNEQFF.

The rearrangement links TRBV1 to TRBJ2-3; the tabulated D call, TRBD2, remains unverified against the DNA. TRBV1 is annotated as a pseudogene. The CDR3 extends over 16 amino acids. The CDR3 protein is CTSSQGPGGHTDTQYF. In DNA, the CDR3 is TGCACCAGCAGCCAAGGGCCCGGGGGGCACACAGATACGCAGTATTTT.

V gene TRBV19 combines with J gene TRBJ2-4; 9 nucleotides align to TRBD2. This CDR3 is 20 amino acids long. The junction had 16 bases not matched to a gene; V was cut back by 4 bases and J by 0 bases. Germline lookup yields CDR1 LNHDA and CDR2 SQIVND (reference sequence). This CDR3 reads CASSRPRSSGNDLAKNIQYF. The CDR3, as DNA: TGTGCCAGTAGTAGGCCCCGTTCTAGCGGGAATGATCTAGCCAAAAACATTCAGTACTTC.

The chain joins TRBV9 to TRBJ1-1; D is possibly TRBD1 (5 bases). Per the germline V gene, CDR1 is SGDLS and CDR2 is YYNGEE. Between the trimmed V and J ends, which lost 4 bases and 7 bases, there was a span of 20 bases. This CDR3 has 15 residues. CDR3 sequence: CASSPYPGLVVEAFF. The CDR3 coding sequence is TGTGCCAGCAGCCCTTATCCAGGGCTGGTAGTTGAAGCTTTCTTT. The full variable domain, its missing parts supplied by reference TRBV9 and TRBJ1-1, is DSGVTQTPKHLITATGQRVTLRCSPRSGDLSVYWYQQSLDQGLQFLIQYYNGEERAKGNILERFSAQQFPDLHSELNLSSLELGDSALYFCASSPYPGLVVEAFFGQGTRLTVV.

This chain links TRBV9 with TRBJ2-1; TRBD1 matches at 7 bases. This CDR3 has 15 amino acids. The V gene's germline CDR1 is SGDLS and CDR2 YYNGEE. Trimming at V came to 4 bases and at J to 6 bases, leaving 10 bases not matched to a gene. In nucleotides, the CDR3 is TGTGCCAGCAGCACTCATGACGGGACAGTCAATGAGCAGTTCTTC. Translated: CASSTHDGTVNEQFF.

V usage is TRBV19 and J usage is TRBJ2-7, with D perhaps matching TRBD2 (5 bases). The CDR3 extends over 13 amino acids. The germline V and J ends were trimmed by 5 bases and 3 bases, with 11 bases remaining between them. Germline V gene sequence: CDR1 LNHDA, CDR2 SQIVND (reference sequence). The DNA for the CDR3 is TGTGCCAGTAGTCGAGGAGGAGTCTACGAGCAGTACTTC. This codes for CASSRGGVYEQYF.

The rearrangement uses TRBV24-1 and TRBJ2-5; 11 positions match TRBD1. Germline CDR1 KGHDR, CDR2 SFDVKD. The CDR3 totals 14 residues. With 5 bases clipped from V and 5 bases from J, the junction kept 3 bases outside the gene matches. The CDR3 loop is CATSGTGGGETQYF. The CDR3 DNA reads TGTGCCACCAGTGGGACAGGGGGCGGGGAGACCCAGTACTTC.

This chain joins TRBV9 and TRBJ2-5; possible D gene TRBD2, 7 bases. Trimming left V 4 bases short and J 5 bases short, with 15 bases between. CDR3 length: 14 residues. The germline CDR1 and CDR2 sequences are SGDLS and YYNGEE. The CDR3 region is CASSPRGGLETQYF. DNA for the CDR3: TGTGCCAGCAGCCCGAGGGGGGGGCTTGAGACCCAGTACTTC.

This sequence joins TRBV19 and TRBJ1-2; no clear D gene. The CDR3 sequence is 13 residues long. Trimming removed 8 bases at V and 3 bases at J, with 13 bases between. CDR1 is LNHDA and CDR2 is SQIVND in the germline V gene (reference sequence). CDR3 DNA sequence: TGTGCCAGTGGATCAATCAGCCACTATGGCTACACCTTC. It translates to CASGSISHYGYTF.

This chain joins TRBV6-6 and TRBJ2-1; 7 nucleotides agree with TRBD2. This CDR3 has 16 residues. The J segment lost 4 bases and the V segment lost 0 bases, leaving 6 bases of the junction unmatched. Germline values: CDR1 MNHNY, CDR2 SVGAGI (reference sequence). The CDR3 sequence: CASSYSIERGYNEQFF. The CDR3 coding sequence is TGTGCCAGCAGTTACTCGATCGAGCGGGGATACAATGAGCAGTTCTTC.

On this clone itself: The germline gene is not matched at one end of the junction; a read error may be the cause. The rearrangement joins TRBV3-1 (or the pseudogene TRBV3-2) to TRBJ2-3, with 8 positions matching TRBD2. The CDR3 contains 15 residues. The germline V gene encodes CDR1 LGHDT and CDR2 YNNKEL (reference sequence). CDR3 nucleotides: TGTGCCAGCAGCCTCTCTAGCGGGCTAACAGGTACGCAGTATTTT. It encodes CASSLSSGLTGTQYF.

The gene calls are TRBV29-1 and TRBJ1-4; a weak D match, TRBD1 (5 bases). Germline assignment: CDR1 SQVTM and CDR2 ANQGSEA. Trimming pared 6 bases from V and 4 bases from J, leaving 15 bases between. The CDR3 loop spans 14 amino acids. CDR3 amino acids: CSVQPQGLNEKLFF. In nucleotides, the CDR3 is TGCAGCGTCCAACCCCAGGGCCTTAATGAAAAACTGTTTTTT.

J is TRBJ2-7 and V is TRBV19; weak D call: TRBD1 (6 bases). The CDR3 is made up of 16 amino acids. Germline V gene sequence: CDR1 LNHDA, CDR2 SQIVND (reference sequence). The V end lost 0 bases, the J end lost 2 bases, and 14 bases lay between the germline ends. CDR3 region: CASSIEQGRGTYEQYF. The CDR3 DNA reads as TGTGCCAGTAGTATAGAACAGGGAAGAGGGACCTACGAGCAGTACTTC.

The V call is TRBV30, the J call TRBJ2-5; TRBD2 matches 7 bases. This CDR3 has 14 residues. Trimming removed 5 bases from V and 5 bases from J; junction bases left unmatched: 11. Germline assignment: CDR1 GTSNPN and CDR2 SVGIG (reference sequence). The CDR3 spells CAWGGKRELETQYF. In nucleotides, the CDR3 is TGTGCCTGGGGAGGGAAGCGGGAATTGGAGACCCAGTACTTC.

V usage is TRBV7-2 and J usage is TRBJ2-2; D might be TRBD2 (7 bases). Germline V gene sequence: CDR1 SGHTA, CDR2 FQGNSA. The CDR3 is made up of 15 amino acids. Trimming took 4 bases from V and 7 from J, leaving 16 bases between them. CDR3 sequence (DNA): TGTGCCAGCAGCTCCCGCCGGGGGGCAGGCGGGGAGCTGTTTTTT. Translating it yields CASSSRRGAGGELFF.